This paragraph covers one T cell receptor beta chain sequence. Its antigen remains unknown. The same CDR3 can be traced to other DNA sequences in this sample. The data were obtained in a study of shared clonotypes between healthy human individuals. General study points: What naive subsets generally showed was a larger estimated richness than memory subsets showed.

The authors loaded about 0.2 ug DNA, around 32,000 T cell genomes, into sorted-subset replicate PCRs. As handled by the study authors: With immunoSEQ giving junction-only sequences and no quality scores, filtering differed. This table comes from immunoSEQ multiplex PCR, and its TCRdb copy is limited to in-frame clones, with some not included. V, J and clone size derive from that table, while D and trimming were established from the DNA sequence. The table has roughly 1,600,000 clones, approximately 98.5% seen once; the top ten hold about 0.4%. CD4+ cell separation produced CD45RA+ naive and CD45RA-negative memory subsets. The TCR was taken from a man under 40 in good health. The sample comprised naive CD4+ T cells sorted from blood. This sample's subset: CD45RA+ positively selected.

CDR3 bases: TGTGCCAGCAGCGTAGATGGGGGGCGGGAGACCCAGTACTTC. This codes for CASSVDGGRETQYF. The gene calls are TRBV9 and TRBJ2-5, with D perhaps matching TRBD1 or TRBD2 (6 bases each). This CDR3 contains 14 residues. The V end lost 0 bases, the J end lost 5 bases, and 11 bases lay between the germline ends. Germline V CDR1 and CDR2: SGDLS, YYNGEE.